This is a list of T cell receptor beta chains from one sample in a study of CD8+CD57+ T cells in acquired aplastic anemia. TCRdb analysed the reads with MiXCR anew, one entry per CDR3 protein. The sample consists of 150,000 to 170,000 distinct CDR3 sequences, 52% of them appearing once. The sample was sorted CD4+, CD8+, or CD8+CD57+ T cells (not recorded which) from PBMCs. These receptors came from a human donor with aplastic anemia. Each CDR3 is given with its conserved first and last residue. A D gene is named only where the DNA matches it firmly. The listing skips clone size in some rows; elsewhere it reads once, few, many or a size class.

clone size,CDR3 length,V gene,J gene,D gene,CDR3 DNA,CDR3 protein
NA,16,TRBV20-1,TRBJ1-6,TRBD1,TGCAGTGCTAGAGCTGGGGACAGGGGTCATAATTCACCCCTCCACTTT,CSARAGDRGHNSPLHF
NA,13,TRBV20-1,TRBJ1-1,TRBD1,TGCAGTGCTCTTGAGACAGGGGCTGTTGAAGCTTTCTTT,CSALETGAVEAFF
NA,13,TRBV12-3/TRBV12-4,TRBJ1-5,NA,TGTGCCAGCAGTCCGGGCAGCAATCAGCCCCAGCATTTT,CASSPGSNQPQHF
many,15,TRBV6-1,TRBJ2-5,TRBD1,TGTGCCAGCAGTCCCATAAGCGCAGGGGGAGAGACCCAGTACTTC,CASSPISAGGETQYF
NA,15,TRBV25-1,TRBJ2-5,NA,TGTGCCAGCAGTGAATATAGAGGGGCGGAGGAGACCCAGTACTTC,CASSEYRGAEETQYF
NA,13,TRBV14,TRBJ1-6,TRBD1,TGTGCCAGCAGCCAACGACAGGGTTCGCCCCTCCACTTT,CASSQRQGSPLHF
few,18,TRBV15,TRBJ1-4,TRBD1,TGTGCCACCAGCCTCCGGGACAGGGTTCGCGCTGCTAATGAAAAACTGTTTTTT,CATSLRDRVRAANEKLFF
few,16,TRBV15,TRBJ2-7,TRBD2,TGTGCCACCAGCAGAGATGGAGTAGGACTAGCCAGCGAGCAGTACTTC,CATSRDGVGLASEQYF
NA,16,TRBV19,TRBJ2-2,TRBD2,TGTGCCAGTAAAACAGGGATTAGCGGGGACACCGGGGAGCTATTTTTT,CASKTGISGDTGELFF
many,15,TRBV16,TRBJ1-1,TRBD1,TGTGCCAGCAGCCAACCCGGGACAGCGAACACTGAAGCTTTCTTT,CASSQPGTANTEAFF
many,14,TRBV5-4,TRBJ1-2,NA,TGTGCCAGCAGCATTGGACGGGACCCCTATGGCTACACCTTC,CASSIGRDPYGYTF
few,17,TRBV6-2/TRBV6-3,TRBJ2-3,TRBD2,TGTGCCAGCAGTTATTCACCAGCGGGGGGGCCGTTAGATACGCAGTATTTT,CASSYSPAGGPLDTQYF
few,13,TRBV19,TRBJ2-2,NA,TGTGCCAGTAGTTCGACAAGCACCGGGGAGCTGTTTTTT,CASSSTSTGELFF
once,15,TRBV2,TRBJ2-3,NA,TGTGCCAGCAGGTTCAGAGGGGTACGAACAGATACGCAGTATTTT,CASRFRGVRTDTQYF
few,15,TRBV2,TRBJ2-7,NA,TGTGCCAGCAGCCTCGGGGACCGTGGCTCCTACGAGCAGTACTTC,CASSLGDRGSYEQYF
many,13,TRBV6-2/TRBV6-3,TRBJ2-7,NA,TGTGCCAGCAGTTACAGAGGGTTCGACGAGCAGTACTTC,CASSYRGFDEQYF
once,15,TRBV10-3,TRBJ2-1,NA,TGTGCCAGCGTTAGTCACACGGCGGGACGCAATGAGCAGTTCTTC,CASVSHTAGRNEQFF
NA,15,TRBV7-9,TRBJ2-4,TRBD1,TGTGCCAGCAGCCAGCCAGGGACAGGGCAAAACATTCAGTACTTC,CASSQPGTGQNIQYF
few,14,TRBV24-1,TRBJ2-3,NA,TGTGCCACAACCGGGCCCGGGCGCACAGATACGCAGTATTTT,CATTGPGRTDTQYF
NA,14,TRBV20-1,TRBJ1-1,NA,TGCAGTGCTAGAGATGGAGGGGGAGACACTGAAGCTTTCTTT,CSARDGGGDTEAFF
few,12,TRBV5-6,TRBJ2-7,NA,TGTGCCAGCAGCTGGCCCCCGGGGGAGCAGTACTTC,CASSWPPGEQYF
many,16,TRBV7-2,TRBJ2-3,NA,TGTGCCAGCAGCTTAGCCGAGGGGCCAGAAACAGATACGCAGTATTTT,CASSLAEGPETDTQYF
many,16,TRBV6-1,TRBJ1-6,TRBD1,TGTGCCAGCAGTGAGAGGGGGGACAGGGCATTTTCACCCCTCCACTTT,CASSERGDRAFSPLHF
once,16,TRBV6-2/TRBV6-3,TRBJ1-1,NA,TGTGCCAGCAGTTACCTTTTACAGGGTATGAACACTGAAGCTTTCTTT,CASSYLLQGMNTEAFF
few,13,TRBV29-1,TRBJ2-7,TRBD1,TGCAGCGTTGCCGGACAGGGGGCCTACGAGCAGTACTTC,CSVAGQGAYEQYF
once,15,TRBV25-1,TRBJ2-1,NA,TGTGCCAGCAGTGGCCGGACACTTGGGTACAATGAGCAGTTCTTC,CASSGRTLGYNEQFF
NA,14,TRBV19,TRBJ1-3,NA,TGTGCCAGTAGTTTTGGGCTCTCTGGAAACACCATATATTTT,CASSFGLSGNTIYF
NA,14,TRBV27,TRBJ1-1,NA,TGTGCCAGCAGTTTGACGGGGCTTGGCACTGAAGCTTTCTTT,CASSLTGLGTEAFF
NA,12,TRBV5-1,TRBJ2-7,TRBD1,TGCGCCAGCAGCCTGACAGGGGCCAAGCAGTACTTC,CASSLTGAKQYF
many,15,TRBV29-1,TRBJ2-7,TRBD2,TGCAGCGTTGAGCTAGCGGGGGGGCAATCCTACGAGCAGTACTTC,CSVELAGGQSYEQYF
NA,15,TRBV10-3,TRBJ2-7,TRBD1,TGTGCCATCAGAGCCGGGACAGGGACAACCTACGAGCAGTACTTC,CAIRAGTGTTYEQYF
NA,14,TRBV25-1,TRBJ1-4,TRBD1,TGTGCCAGCTTACAGGGGGCCGAAAATGAAAAACTGTTTTTT,CASLQGAENEKLFF
NA,13,TRBV19,TRBJ2-7,NA,TGTGCCAGTAGTAGGGGGCGAACCTACGAGCAGTACTTC,CASSRGRTYEQYF
NA,18,TRBV4-2,TRBJ1-2,NA,TGTGCCAGCAGCCAAGATCTTGGCGGAGGCAGGAGGGAGATGGGCTACACCTTC,CASSQDLGGGRREMGYTF
NA,13,TRBV2,TRBJ1-1,NA,TGTGCCAGCAGCGGACAGATGAACACTGAAGCTTTCTTT,CASSGQMNTEAFF
NA,15,TRBV2,TRBJ1-1,NA,TGTGCCAGCAGTGAATATTTCGGGGAAGGCACTGAAGCTTTCTTT,CASSEYFGEGTEAFF
many,13,TRBV5-1,TRBJ1-3,NA,TGCGCCAGCAGCTCAAACCCGTTAAACACCATATATTTT,CASSSNPLNTIYF
NA,12,TRBV9,TRBJ2-1,NA,TGTGCCAGCAGCGTAGAGGGGTTTGAGCAGTTCTTC,CASSVEGFEQFF
NA,14,TRBV20-1,TRBJ2-3,NA,TGCAGTGCTACCTTTACAGGTCTCGGAGATACGCAGTATTTT,CSATFTGLGDTQYF
NA,8,TRBV11-2,TRBJ2-3,NA,TGTGCCAGCAGCTTATTCGGTTTT,CASSLFGF